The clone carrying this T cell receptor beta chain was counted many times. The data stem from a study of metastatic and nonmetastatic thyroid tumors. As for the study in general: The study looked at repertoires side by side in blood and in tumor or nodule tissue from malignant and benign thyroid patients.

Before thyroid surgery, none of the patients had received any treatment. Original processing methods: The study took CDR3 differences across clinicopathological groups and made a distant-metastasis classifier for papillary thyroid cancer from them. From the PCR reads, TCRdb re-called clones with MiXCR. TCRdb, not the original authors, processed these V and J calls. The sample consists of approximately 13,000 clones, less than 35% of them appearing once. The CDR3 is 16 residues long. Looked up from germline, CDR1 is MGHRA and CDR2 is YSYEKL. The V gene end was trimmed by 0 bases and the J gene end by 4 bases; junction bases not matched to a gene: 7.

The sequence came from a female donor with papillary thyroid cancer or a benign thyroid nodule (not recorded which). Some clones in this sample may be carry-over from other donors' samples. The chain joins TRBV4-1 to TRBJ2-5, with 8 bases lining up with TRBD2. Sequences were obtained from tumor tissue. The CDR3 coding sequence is TGCGCCAGCAGCCAAGATTCCCATCGGGGGGGAGAGACCCAGTACTTC. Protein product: CASSQDSHRGGETQYF.